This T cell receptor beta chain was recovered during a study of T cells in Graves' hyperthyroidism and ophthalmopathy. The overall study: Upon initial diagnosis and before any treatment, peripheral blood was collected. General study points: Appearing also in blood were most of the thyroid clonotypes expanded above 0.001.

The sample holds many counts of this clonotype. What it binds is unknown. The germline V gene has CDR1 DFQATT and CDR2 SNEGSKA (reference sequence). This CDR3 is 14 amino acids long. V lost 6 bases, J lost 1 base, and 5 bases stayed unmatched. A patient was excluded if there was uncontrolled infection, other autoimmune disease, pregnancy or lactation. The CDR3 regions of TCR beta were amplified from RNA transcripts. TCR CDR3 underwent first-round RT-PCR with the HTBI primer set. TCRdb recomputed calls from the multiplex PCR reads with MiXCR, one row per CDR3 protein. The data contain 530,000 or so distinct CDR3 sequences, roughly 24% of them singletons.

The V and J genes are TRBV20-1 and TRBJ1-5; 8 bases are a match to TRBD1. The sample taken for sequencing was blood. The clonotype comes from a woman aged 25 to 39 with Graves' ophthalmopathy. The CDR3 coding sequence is TGCAGTGCCCAGACAGGGGCCAGCAATCAGCCCCAGCATTTT. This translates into CSAQTGASNQPQHF.